The rows below give T cell receptor beta chains drawn from one sample of a study of blood T cell repertoires in COVID-19. Produced via immunoSEQ multiplex PCR; TCRdb's table is partial and in-frame only. The data contain about 240,000 clones, roughly 82% of them seen just once; the ten biggest clones take up around 5%. The sequenced sample was peripheral blood. Receptors originate from a woman aged 70-85 years with acute or convalescent COVID-19. Both conserved end residues are part of each CDR3. The D gene is left open where the match is weak. For some rows the clone size is stated as once, few or many, or as a class when expanded; others skip it.

NA	TRBJ2-7	TRBV9	TRBD2	TGTGCCAGCAGCGCCGGGGGGGCAGGAGAATCCTACGAGCAGTACTTC	CASSAGGAGESYEQYF
NA	TRBJ1-1	TRBV2	TRBD1	TGTGCCAGCAGTGAACGTGGACAGGGTACTGAAGCTTTCTTT	CASSERGQGTEAFF
NA	TRBJ1-2	TRBV7-9	TRBD1	TGTGCCAGCAGCGTACAGGGGGCTTTAGGCTACACCTTC	CASSVQGALGYTF
NA	TRBJ1-4	TRBV28	TRBD1	TGTGCCAGCAGACTGACAGGGACATCGGGAAAACTGTTTTTT	CASRLTGTSGKLFF
NA	TRBJ2-3	TRBV4-3	TRBD2	TGCGCCAGCAGCCAAGTCCCAGCGGGGGGGTTTACAGATACGCAGTATTTT	CASSQVPAGGFTDTQYF
once	TRBJ2-5	TRBV9	TRBD2	TGTGCCAGCAGTCCACTAGCGGGGGGGCCGGAGACCCAGTACTTC	CASSPLAGGPETQYF
many	TRBJ2-5	TRBV2	NA	TGTGCCAGCAGTGAAGTTCCTTTGGGAGGGACCCAGTACTTC	CASSEVPLGGTQYF
once	TRBJ1-1	TRBV9	NA	TGTGCCAGCAGCGTAGGGTCTTCAGGGATCGGGAGTGAAGCTTTCTTT	CASSVGSSGIGSEAFF
NA	TRBJ2-7	TRBV5-4	NA	TGTGCCAGCAGCTTGGTTGGCGGGAACGAGCAGTACTTC	CASSLVGGNEQYF
NA	TRBJ1-5	TRBV5-1	TRBD1	TGCGCCAGCAGCCTAGGACAGGGCGGTCAGCCCCAGCATTTT	CASSLGQGGQPQHF
NA	TRBJ2-1	TRBV9	TRBD2	TGTGCCAGCAGCGTCCTAGCGGGGGGGAATTACAATGAGCAGTTCTTC	CASSVLAGGNYNEQFF
NA	TRBJ1-2	TRBV28	NA	TGTGCCAGCAGTTTATCCCTCTATGGCTACACCTTC	CASSLSLYGYTF
NA	TRBJ2-2	TRBV7-2	TRBD2	TGTGCCAGCAGCTCCTTAGCGGGGGGGACGAACACCGGGGAGCTGTTTTTT	CASSSLAGGTNTGELFF
NA	TRBJ1-1	TRBV7-2	NA	TGTGCCAGCAGCTTAGGGGGAGGAACCCTGAACACTGAAGCTTTCTTT	CASSLGGGTLNTEAFF
few	TRBJ1-2	TRBV14	NA	TGTGCCAGCAGCCAAAAGACAGGCCGGTATGGCTACACCTTC	CASSQKTGRYGYTF
NA	TRBJ1-2	TRBV18	TRBD1	TGTGCCAGCTCACCACGGACAGGGGATTATGGCTACACCTTC	CASSPRTGDYGYTF
NA	TRBJ2-3	TRBV9	NA	TGTGCCAGCAGCGTTCTAGATACGCAGTATTTT	CASSVLDTQYF
NA	TRBJ1-5	TRBV3-1/TRBV3-2	TRBD1	TGTGCCAGCAGCCAATCAGGGGGCAACAATCAGCCCCAGCATTTT	CASSQSGGNNQPQHF